This T cell receptor beta chain was profiled in a study of cytomegalovirus exposure and HLA in healthy donors. V shed 1 base and J shed 11 bases, with 12 bases lying between them. CDR3 length equals 13 residues. Per germline, CDR1 LNHNV and CDR2 YYDKDF (reference sequence). 60 Vbeta and 13 Jbeta primers were used in PCR. The protocol was immunoSEQ multiplex PCR, while the TCRdb copy is restricted to in-frame clones and leaves out a portion. Of 85,000 to 130,000 clones listed, roughly 74% were seen once; the top ten hold more than 2%. This sequence originates from a man aged 35-49 years in good health and CMV-seronegative. Sequenced sample: PBMCs. The V gene is TRBV15, the J gene TRBJ2-1; tentative D call: TRBD1 (6 bases). In DNA form, the CDR3 reads TGTGCCACCAGCAGAGGACAGGCAATGCAGCAGTTCTTC. Amino acids: CATSRGQAMQQFF.